A selection of T cell receptor beta chains follows, all from one sample in a study of TIL therapy for anti-PD-1-resistant metastatic lung cancer. Clones were sequenced by immunoSEQ multiplex PCR, and TCRdb holds only the in-frame ones, with some missing. The table records some 60,000 clones, around four fifths of them present only once. The specimen was blood, collected at baseline. The receptor set was obtained from a person aged 30 to 80 with non-small cell lung cancer. Each CDR3 is given with its conserved first and last residue. A D gene is named only where the DNA matches it firmly. Part of the rows lack a size; the others show once, few, many or a class for expanded clones.

>once|.|TRBV19|TRBJ1-5|14
CASSPLTGIGPQHF
TGTGCCAGTAGTCCCCTGACCGGTATAGGGCCCCAGCATTTT
>.|TRBD2|TRBV5-1|TRBJ2-3|16
CASSYVAAGAGDTQYF
TGCGCCAGCAGCTACGTGGCAGCGGGAGCTGGAGATACGCAGTATTTT
>.|.|TRBV29-1|TRBJ1-1|11
CSVVEGREAFF
TGCAGCGTTGTAGAGGGAAGGGAAGCTTTCTTT
>.|.|TRBV4-2|TRBJ2-4|16
CASSQVLAAAKNIQYF
TGTGCCAGCAGCCAAGTCTTGGCGGCAGCCAAAAACATTCAGTACTTC
>.|.|TRBV5-8|TRBJ2-7|14
CASSLRQRYYEQYF
TGTGCCAGCAGCTTGAGGCAGAGGTACTACGAGCAGTACTTC
>.|TRBD1|TRBV7-3|TRBJ1-2|13
CASSPGTDYGYTF
TGTGCCAGCAGCCCCGGGACAGATTATGGCTACACCTTC
>.|.|TRBV7-2|TRBJ1-1|13
CASSPNRNTEAFF
TGTGCCAGCAGCCCCAACAGGAACACTGAAGCTTTCTTT
>few|.|TRBV27|TRBJ2-7|13
CASSFRQDYEQYF
TGTGCCAGCAGTTTTCGGCAGGACTACGAGCAGTACTTC
>.|TRBD2|TRBV2|TRBJ2-7|15
CASSESGGPSYEQYF
TGTGCCAGCAGTGAAAGCGGGGGGCCCTCCTACGAGCAGTACTTC
>once|.|TRBV6-5|TRBJ1-1|13
CASSYSGGTEAFF
TGTGCCAGCAGTTACTCTGGGGGGACTGAAGCTTTCTTT
>.|TRBD2|TRBV6-5|TRBJ2-7|15
CASSYRTSGVYEQYF
TGTGCCAGCAGTTACCGGACTAGCGGGGTCTACGAGCAGTACTTC
>.|TRBD1|TRBV9|TRBJ2-1|15
CASSPRQGADNEQFF
TGTGCCAGCAGCCCCCGACAGGGGGCGGACAATGAGCAGTTCTTC
>.|.|TRBV11-2|TRBJ2-3|15
CASSLRGGGTDTQYF
TGTGCCAGCAGCCTAAGAGGGGGAGGCACAGATACGCAGTATTTT
>few|TRBD1|TRBV4-1|TRBJ2-7|15
CASSQESTGGYEQYF
TGCGCCAGCAGCCAAGAGTCCACAGGGGGCTACGAGCAGTACTTC